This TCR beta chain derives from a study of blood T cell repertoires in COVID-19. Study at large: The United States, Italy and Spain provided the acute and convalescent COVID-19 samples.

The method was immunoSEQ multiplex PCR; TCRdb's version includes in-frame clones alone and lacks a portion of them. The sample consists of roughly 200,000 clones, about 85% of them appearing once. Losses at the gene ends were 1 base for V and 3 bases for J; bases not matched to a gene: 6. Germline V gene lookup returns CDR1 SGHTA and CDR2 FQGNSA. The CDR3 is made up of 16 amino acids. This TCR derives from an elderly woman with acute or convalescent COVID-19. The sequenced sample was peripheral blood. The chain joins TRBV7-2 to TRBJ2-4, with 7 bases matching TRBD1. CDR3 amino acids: CASSLEAQGVKNIQYF. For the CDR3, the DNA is TGTGCCAGCAGCTTAGAGGCCCAGGGGGTCAAAAACATTCAGTACTTC.